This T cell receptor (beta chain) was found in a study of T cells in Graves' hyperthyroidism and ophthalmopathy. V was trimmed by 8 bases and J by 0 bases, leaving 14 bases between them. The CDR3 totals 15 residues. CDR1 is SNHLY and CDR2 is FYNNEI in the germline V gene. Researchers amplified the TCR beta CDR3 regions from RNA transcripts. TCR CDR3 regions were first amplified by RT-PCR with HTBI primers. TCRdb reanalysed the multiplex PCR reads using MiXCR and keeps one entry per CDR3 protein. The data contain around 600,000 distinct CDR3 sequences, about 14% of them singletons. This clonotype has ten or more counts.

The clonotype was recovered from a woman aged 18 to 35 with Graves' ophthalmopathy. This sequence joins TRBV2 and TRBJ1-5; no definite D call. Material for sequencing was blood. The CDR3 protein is CASGREGSSNQPQHF. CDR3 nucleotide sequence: TGTGCCAGCGGTAGGGAGGGTAGTAGCAATCAGCCCCAGCATTTT. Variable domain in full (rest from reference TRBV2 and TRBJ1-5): EPEVTQTPSHQVTQMGQEVILRCVPISNHLYFYWYRQILGQKVEFLVSFYNNEISEKSEIFDDQFSVERPDGSNFTLKIRSTKLEDSAMYFCASGREGSSNQPQHFGDGTRLSIL.